This entry describes one T cell receptor beta chain. Combining iRepertoire HTBI primers with Arm-PCR of CDR3 regions, the authors built TCR beta libraries. TCRdb re-derived calls from the multiplex PCR reads in MiXCR, one entry per CDR3 protein. This table has about 540,000 distinct CDR3 sequences, around an eighth appearing once. These data originate in a study of regulatory T cells in long-lasting Graves disease. As for time point: newly diagnosed GD, antithyroid drugs for less than 3 months. RNA from PBMCs was the source of the TCR library. The authors drew patients from an endocrinology department in Xi'an, China. With EDTA tubes as the receptacles, 7.5 to 9 milliliters of peripheral blood were drawn. The ends lost 2 bases at V and 7 bases at J; junction bases unmatched: 4. CDR1 and CDR2 (germline): KGHSH, LQKENI. CDR3 size: 15 residues. These data were likewise used in another study, on T cells in Graves' hyperthyroidism and ophthalmopathy. That work adds: Newly diagnosed hyperthyroidism, duration under 2 months, in patients aged 18 to 65. With the HTBI primer set, the TCR CDR3 went through a first round of RT-PCR.

The chain has TRBV18 and TRBJ2-2; 10 positions match TRBD2. This sequence originates from a young man with Graves disease. The source was peripheral blood mononuclear cells (PBMCs), collected at new diagnosis, from a patient treated with antithyroid drugs. The CDR3: CASSPSGRANGELFF. CDR3 in DNA: TGTGCCAGCTCACCAAGCGGGAGGGCCAACGGGGAGCTGTTTTTT.